This TCR beta chain was sequenced for a study of post-analysis software for immune sequencing data (dated by TCRdb to 2014 to 2015). With respect to the entire study: Relapsing-remitting, secondary progressive and progressive-relapsing multiple sclerosis were recorded as disease courses, and subtype annotation was lacking for some patients. The patient repertoires were set against under 13 previously published healthy control repertoires from donors whose ages ranged from roughly 6 to 25 years. A subset of samples was prepared in parallel using single-end sample barcoding, then pooled and co-amplified after Illumina adapter ligation. Results the study describes overall, beyond this receptor: The multiple sclerosis patient group was slightly younger than the control group. Patients showed significantly higher frequencies than controls for several TRBV segments, among them TRBV5-6, TRBV5-1 and TRBV20-1. Normalized Chao1 diversity was significantly lower in multiple sclerosis patients than controls, suggesting substantial peripheral T-cell clonal expansion. Direct clustering with F measure revealed strong co-clustering of samples prepared in the same batch, which led to a batch-effect correction.

Receptor amplification or capture employed PCR. Sequencing took place on an Illumina HiSeq 2500. To reduce PCR and sequencing biases, unique molecular identifiers were built into the TCR beta cDNA libraries. Per 1 to 10 million input T cells, roughly 500,000 cDNA molecules were obtained, such that each molecule approximated one T cell. The same protocol used for the earlier healthy control dataset was applied to prepare and sequence the patient libraries. Samples belonging to the same batch were prepared together, multiplexed and sequenced on a shared HiSeq lane. As for the original processing: MIGEC handled the raw barcoded reads, throwing out single-read molecular identifier groups before consensus assembly and CDR3 extraction. VDJtools was used for post-analysis of the clonotype tables, and diversity was normalized by down-sampling every dataset to the size of the smallest sample. To correct batch-related cross-sample contamination, repertoire overlap clustering matched CDR3 amino acid sequences but not nucleotide sequences. TCRdb itself trimmed the public reads at Q25 with fastp, ran MiXCR and retained productive beta chains. Every entry covers one CDR3 protein and lists the most common genes and DNA from its rows. In this record, the V and J calls reflect TCRdb's handling and not the investigators' own analysis. The sample table lists around 710,000 distinct CDR3 sequences, around 45% of them with a count of one. The leading ten clones occupy approximately 4.4% of the sample.

TCR beta repertoires were profiled from peripheral blood of roughly twelve young patients with multiple sclerosis to demonstrate the VDJtools post-analysis software. Multiple sclerosis patients were children and adolescents aged roughly 6 to 17 years. The CDR3 numbers 15 residues from cysteine through phenylalanine. Only the CDR3 region is kept as DNA, spanning 45 bases read in frame from base 1. As encoded in the germline V gene, CDR1 is MGHRA while CDR2 is YSYEKL. With regard to this clonotype: Its antigen remains undetermined. Base-call qualities are not available, and no considerably larger clone is one nucleotide away.

This sequence originates from a girl aged 5-17 years with multiple sclerosis. The chain joins TRBV4-1 to TRBJ2-5; tentative D gene TRBD1, with 5 bases matching. The J call is uncertain, as TRBJ2-7 better fits the DNA end. The specimen was blood. The CDR3 protein is CASSQEMGQGYEQYF. The bases are TGCGCCAGCAGCCAAGAGATGGGGCAGGGCTACGAGCAGTACTTC.